This T cell receptor beta chain was captured by sequencing in a study of blood T cell repertoires in COVID-19. The overall study: Samples of COVID-19 (acute and convalescent) were obtained from the United States, Italy and Spain. PBMCs, B-cell-depleted T cells, or T cells were the source of the cDNA or gDNA that made up the material.

Repertoires were generated with immunoSEQ multiplex PCR, while TCRdb's copy carries only in-frame clones and drops some. The table shows 100,000 to 120,000 clones, with about nine tenths occurring only once. With 2 bases clipped from V and 5 bases from J, the junction kept 7 bases outside the gene matches. CDR1 and CDR2 from the germline V gene are SGHTA and FQGNSA. This CDR3 is built from 15 residues. The receptor comes from a woman aged 50 to 60 with acute or convalescent COVID-19. The J gene is TRBJ2-7, the V gene TRBV7-2; 9 nucleotides match TRBD1. Sequencing was performed on peripheral blood. The CDR3: CASSLSSQGADEQYF. The CDR3 region has the DNA TGTGCCAGCAGCTTATCTTCACAGGGGGCTGACGAGCAGTACTTC.